This is a list of T cell receptor beta chains from one sample in a study of blood T cell repertoires in COVID-19. Assay: immunoSEQ multiplex PCR; the TCRdb copy retains only in-frame clones and omits some. The sample records about 290,000 clones, just under 90% being singletons. What was sequenced was peripheral blood. The receptors originated from a woman aged 30 to 39 with COVID-19, enrolled during active disease. The CDR3 runs from the conserved cysteine through the conserved F or W. A D gene is named only where the DNA matches it firmly. Part of the rows lack a size; the others show once, few, many or a class for expanded clones.

.	TRBV6-4	TRBD1	TRBJ1-2	TGTGCCAGCCGCTTTGACCCCGGGACAGGGTATGGCTACACCTTC	CASRFDPGTGYGYTF
.	TRBV30	.	TRBJ1-1	TGTGCCTGGAGCCAGGCAAATGAAGCTTTCTTT	CAWSQANEAFF
once	TRBV6-1	.	TRBJ1-2	TGTGCCAGCAGTGAAGAAAGGGCGGACAACAACTATGGCTACACCTTC	CASSEERADNNYGYTF
.	TRBV6-6	.	TRBJ2-3	TGTGCCAGCGCAGGGTACACAGATACGCAGTATTTT	CASAGYTDTQYF
.	TRBV6-5	TRBD1	TRBJ2-7	TGTGCCAGCAAAGGGGCCGGGACAGGGACCTACGAGCAGTACTTC	CASKGAGTGTYEQYF
.	TRBV6-2/TRBV6-3	TRBD2	TRBJ2-6	TGTGCCAGCAGTTACGTCGTCGCTAGCGGGGGGCGAGGGAACGTCCTGACTTTC	CASSYVVASGGRGNVLTF
once	TRBV3-1/TRBV3-2	TRBD1	TRBJ1-1	TGTGCCAGCAGCCTCATTCGACAGGGGAACACTGAAGCTTTCTTT	CASSLIRQGNTEAFF
.	TRBV2	TRBD1	TRBJ2-7	TGTGCCAGCTTAAGGGACAGGGATTCCTACGAGCAGTACTTC	CASLRDRDSYEQYF
.	TRBV9	.	TRBJ1-2	TGTGCCAGCAGCGTAGCTCAGTCAGGGGATGGCTACACCTTC	CASSVAQSGDGYTF
.	TRBV7-9	.	TRBJ1-5	TGTGCCAGCAGCCCAGCCGGGTGGTATAGCAATCAGCCCCAGCATTTT	CASSPAGWYSNQPQHF
.	TRBV5-1	.	TRBJ1-6	TGCGCCAGCAGCTTGGGGCAGGGAGGGTACGGTTCACCCCTCCACTTT	CASSLGQGGYGSPLHF
.	TRBV7-9	TRBD1	TRBJ2-3	TGTGCCAGCAGCTTCGGACAGGGCACAGATACGCAGTATTTT	CASSFGQGTDTQYF
.	TRBV11-2	TRBD1	TRBJ2-7	TGTGCCAGCAGCACGGACCGGGACAGGGGGCGATCGTCCTACGAGCAGTACTTC	CASSTDRDRGRSSYEQYF
.	TRBV11-2	TRBD1	TRBJ1-4	TGTGCCAGCAGCTCCTTAAAACAGGGGACTAATGAAAAACTGTTTTTT	CASSSLKQGTNEKLFF
.	TRBV6-5	.	TRBJ1-5	TGTGCCAGCAGTTACCGCGCGAATCAGCCCCAGCATTTT	CASSYRANQPQHF
.	TRBV5-1	.	TRBJ2-1	TGCGCCAGCAGCTCCAGGGCCAATGAGCAGTTCTTC	CASSSRANEQFF
.	TRBV27	.	TRBJ1-2	TGTGCCAGCAGTTTCCGGGGAGCCCTTGGCTACACCTTC	CASSFRGALGYTF
.	TRBV27	TRBD1	TRBJ2-3	TGTGCCAGCAGCCAGTTTTGGGGACAGGGTACAGCAGATACGCAGTATTTT	CASSQFWGQGTADTQYF
few	TRBV5-5	.	TRBJ1-4	TGTGCCAGCAGCTTGGACAGGTCGAATCGATTGGGGAAACTGTTTTTT	CASSLDRSNRLGKLFF
.	TRBV5-5	TRBD1	TRBJ2-3	TGTGCCAGCAGCTCAAGACAGGGAACGGATACGCAGTATTTT	CASSSRQGTDTQYF
.	TRBV23-1	TRBD2	TRBJ2-7	TGCGCCAGCAGTCAATCCACCGGTCCTAGCGGGGGGAACTCCTACGAGCAGTACTTC	CASSQSTGPSGGNSYEQYF
few	TRBV2	TRBD1	TRBJ1-5	TGTGCCAGCAAGGACAGGGTAGGCAATCAGCCCCAGCATTTT	CASKDRVGNQPQHF
.	TRBV9	TRBD1	TRBJ1-1	TGTGCCAGCAGCCCGGGACAGGGTAGCACTGAAGCTTTCTTT	CASSPGQGSTEAFF
once	TRBV11-2	.	TRBJ1-1	TGTGCCAGCAGCCGAGACACCAACACTGAAGCTTTCTTT	CASSRDTNTEAFF
.	TRBV5-1	TRBD2	TRBJ2-7	TGCGCCAGCAGCTTAACTCTCGGGGGGGCAGTTCACAACGAGCAGTACTTC	CASSLTLGGAVHNEQYF
.	TRBV5-4	TRBD1	TRBJ1-1	TGTGCCAGCAGCCCCAACAGGGGGCCGTACACTGAAGCTTTCTTT	CASSPNRGPYTEAFF
.	TRBV6-5	.	TRBJ1-3	TGTGCCAGCAGAACCCTGACAGCCGGAAACACCATATATTTT	CASRTLTAGNTIYF
.	TRBV2	.	TRBJ2-1	TGTGCCAGCAGCCGCAGCGGGGTCCAGGGGGAGCAGTTCTTC	CASSRSGVQGEQFF
.	TRBV5-4	TRBD2	TRBJ2-1	TGTGCCAGCAGCAAGGGACTAGCGGGCAATGAGCAGTTCTTC	CASSKGLAGNEQFF
.	TRBV12-5	.	TRBJ1-1	.	CASGFLAGGRNTEAFF
.	TRBV19	.	TRBJ2-3	TGTGCCAGTAGTATAAATGGGCGCACAGATACGCAGTATTTT	CASSINGRTDTQYF
once	TRBV7-9	.	TRBJ2-5	TGTGCCAGCAGCCGGGTGACAGAGACCCAGTACTTC	CASSRVTETQYF
.	TRBV7-7	TRBD2	TRBJ2-1	TGTGCCAGCAGCCCCCGGGGGGGCAGTGAGCAGTTCTTC	CASSPRGGSEQFF
.	TRBV6-5	TRBD1	TRBJ2-1	TGTGCCAGCAGTTGGACAGGGGTGTACGGCAATGAGCAGTTCTTC	CASSWTGVYGNEQFF
once	TRBV10-1	.	TRBJ2-2	TGCGCCAACCTACAGGGGGGGAAGGCCGGGGAGCTGTTTTTT	CANLQGGKAGELFF
once	TRBV10-1	.	TRBJ1-1	TGCGCCAGCAGTGGAGCGAGGGACACTGAAGCTTTCTTT	CASSGARDTEAFF
.	TRBV5-6	.	TRBJ1-6	TGTGCCAGCAGCGGACAGTATAATTCACCCCTCCACTTT	CASSGQYNSPLHF
.	TRBV7-2	.	TRBJ1-1	TGTGCCAGCAGCTTAGCGCGGGGTCAGGGCGAAGCTTTCTTT	CASSLARGQGEAFF
few	TRBV27	.	TRBJ1-3	TGTGCCAGCAGTAAGGGGACTGGAAACACCATATATTTT	CASSKGTGNTIYF
.	TRBV6-5	.	TRBJ1-4	TGTGCCAGCAGTTACACCCAGGGTCCGGGCCAGGAAAAACTGTTTTTT	CASSYTQGPGQEKLFF
once	TRBV2	.	TRBJ2-3	TGTGCCAGTTTAGGAGCGGCTAGCACAGATACGCAGTATTTT	CASLGAASTDTQYF
.	TRBV7-9	.	TRBJ2-3	TGTGCCAGCAGCACGTATGCGGAACACCGCACAGATACGCAGTATTTT	CASSTYAEHRTDTQYF
.	TRBV7-6	TRBD2	TRBJ2-1	TGTGCCAGCAGCCAGCCTAGCGGGGGGCTAAATGAGCAGTTCTTC	CASSQPSGGLNEQFF
.	TRBV3-1/TRBV3-2	.	TRBJ1-3	TGTGCCAGCAGCCACGTAAGCCTTCTTGGAAACACCATATATTTT	CASSHVSLLGNTIYF
.	TRBV4-1	.	TRBJ1-2	TGCGCCAGCAGCCAGAGCGTAGGCGGAGGCCACTATGGCTACACCTTC	CASSQSVGGGHYGYTF
few	TRBV7-9	.	TRBJ1-1	TGTGCCGTCCTGGCGGCCAACACTGAAGCTTTCTTT	CAVLAANTEAFF
.	TRBV19	.	TRBJ2-7	TGTGCCAGTAGTGGGGGGAAACGGGGCGAGCAGTACTTC	CASSGGKRGEQYF
.	TRBV5-6	.	TRBJ1-1	TGTGCCAGCAGCAGGAGCCTGAACACTGAAGCTTTCTTT	CASSRSLNTEAFF
.	TRBV28	TRBD2	TRBJ2-1	TGTGCCAGCAGTCGAAGCGGGACTCCAATTTGGGATGAGCAGTTCTTC	CASSRSGTPIWDEQFF
few	TRBV11-2	.	TRBJ1-2	TGTGCCAGCAGCCTGGGACTTTCAAGGGCTGGCTACACCTTC	CASSLGLSRAGYTF
.	TRBV6-5	TRBD1	TRBJ2-7	TGTGCCAGCAGCCGGGACAGGGACTCCTACGAGCAGTACTTC	CASSRDRDSYEQYF